What follows are 24 T cell receptor beta chains derived from one specimen sequenced in a study of cytomegalovirus exposure and HLA in healthy donors. It was with 60 Vbeta and 13 Jbeta primers that the PCR ran. Clones were read by immunoSEQ multiplex PCR, and TCRdb kept only the in-frame ones, dropping some. Recorded here are around 100,000 clones; the top ten clones represent 0.59%. The sequenced material came from PBMCs. The receptors here all came from a man aged 45-65 years in good health and CMV-seronegative.

The chain couples TRBV9 to TRBJ2-5, with 7 bases identical to TRBD1. The V segment lost 3 bases and the J segment 2 bases; nucleotides outside the gene matches: 1. The CDR3 extends over 13 amino acids. Germline CDR1 reads SGDLS; CDR2 reads YYNGEE. The CDR3 loop reads CASSGTGQETQYF. CDR3 bases: TGTGCCAGCAGCGGGACAGGTCAAGAGACCCAGTACTTC.

This rearrangement joins TRBV5-6 to TRBJ1-2; D unclear. The germline CDR1 and CDR2 sequences are SGHDT and YYEEEE. Trimming stripped 4 bases from V and 8 bases from J, with 15 bases between. This CDR3 has 13 residues. The CDR3 spells CASSRPGIDGYTF. The CDR3 DNA sequence: TGTGCCAGCAGCCGCCCGGGAATTGACGGCTACACCTTC.

This rearrangement joins TRBV18 to TRBJ1-5, with 7 positions matching TRBD1. Germline CDR1 reads KGHSH; CDR2 reads LQKENI. The CDR3 is 14 amino acids. The V segment lost 8 bases and the J segment 2 bases; nucleotides outside the gene matches: 6. The CDR3 DNA sequence: TGTGCCAGCCGACAGGGAGAGGGCAATCAGCCCCAGCATTTT. Its translation is CASRQGEGNQPQHF.

This chain joins TRBV29-1 and TRBJ2-7; 8 nucleotides align to TRBD1. The CDR3 is 15 amino acids. Losses at the gene ends were 2 bases for V and 0 bases for J; bases not matched to a gene: 6. Looked up from germline, CDR1 is SQVTM and CDR2 is ANQGSEA. CDR3 in DNA: TGCAGCGTTGAATCTCCAGGGGGCACCTCCTACGAGCAGTACTTC. It translates to CSVESPGGTSYEQYF.

The chain joins TRBV9 to TRBJ2-7, with D perhaps TRBD1 or TRBD2 (9 bases each). Per germline, CDR1 SGDLS and CDR2 YYNGEE. The CDR3 loop spans 18 amino acids. Trimming left V 3 bases short and J 4 bases short, with 26 bases between. This CDR3 reads CASSDRDRVAGGDYEQYF. CDR3 DNA: TGTGCCAGCAGCGACCGGGACAGGGTGGCGGGAGGGGATTACGAGCAGTACTTC. Combining the CDR3 with reference TRBV9 and TRBJ2-7 gives the whole variable domain DSGVTQTPKHLITATGQRVTLRCSPRSGDLSVYWYQQSLDQGLQFLIQYYNGEERAKGNILERFSAQQFPDLHSELNLSSLELGDSALYFCASSDRDRVAGGDYEQYFGPGTRLTVT.

The chain uses TRBV6-5 and TRBJ1-1; a possible D gene is TRBD1 (5 bases). CDR3 length: 14 amino acids. Germline CDR1 MNHEY, CDR2 SVGAGI. Deletions cut 2 bases from V and 5 bases from J, with 12 bases between. The CDR3 reads CASSYRGGRTEAFF. In DNA form, the CDR3 reads TGTGCCAGCAGTTACCGGGGGGGACGGACTGAAGCTTTCTTT.

The rearrangement joins TRBV29-1 to TRBJ2-1; 12 bases agree with TRBD2. Trimming at V came to 6 bases and at J to 3 bases, leaving 6 bases not matched to a gene. The length of the CDR3 is 15 residues. CDR1 and CDR2 from the germline V gene are SQVTM and ANQGSEA. CDR3 DNA: TGCAGCGTACGACTAGCGGGGGACCTCTACAATGAGCAGTTCTTC. This sequence encodes CSVRLAGDLYNEQFF.

This chain connects TRBV4-3 to TRBJ2-2, with TRBD1 identical over 8 bases. V trimming: 3 bases; J trimming: 3 bases; junction bases outside the gene matches: 3. The CDR3 runs to 15 residues. Germline CDR1 is LGHNA and CDR2 is YSLEER. CDR3 sequence reads: CASSHRGRDTGELFF. Written as DNA, the CDR3 is TGCGCCAGCAGCCACAGGGGGCGGGACACCGGGGAGCTGTTTTTT.

The chain uses TRBV7-2 and TRBJ2-1; tentatively, D is TRBD1 (6 bases). V lost 5 bases to trimming and J lost 4 bases, with 15 bases between them. This CDR3 spans 15 amino acids. In germline, CDR1 is SGHTA, CDR2 FQGNSA. Here the CDR3 DNA reads TGTGCCAGCAGCCCACAGGGCGCCCAGTACAATGAGCAGTTCTTC. This sequence encodes CASSPQGAQYNEQFF.

J is TRBJ1-5 and V is TRBV7-6; D remains ambiguous. The CDR3 has 13 amino acids. The V end was cut by 5 bases, the J end by 5 bases, with 10 bases between. CDR1 and CDR2 from the germline V gene are SGHVS and FNYEAQ. The CDR3, as DNA: TGTGCCAGCAGCCCGGGAATGCATCAGCCCCAGCATTTT. Encoded protein: CASSPGMHQPQHF.

V and J are TRBV15 and TRBJ1-2, with a possible D match to TRBD1 (6 bases). The CDR3 totals 15 residues. With 3 bases removed from V and 8 bases from J, the gap between germline ends came to 19 bases. Germline V gene data show CDR1 as LNHNV and CDR2 as YYDKDF (reference sequence). The CDR3 here is CATSSPSRGSGGYTF. CDR3 sequence (DNA): TGTGCCACCAGCAGCCCTTCCAGGGGTTCAGGGGGCTACACCTTC.

The chain combines TRBV10-3 with TRBJ1-1; D ambiguous. The CDR3 is 14 amino acids. Trimming cost V 5 bases and J 1 base, with 11 bases left between them. The germline V gene encodes CDR1 ENHRY and CDR2 SYGVKD. The CDR3 DNA is TGTGCCATCAGTACCCGGGAACGGAACACTGAAGCTTTCTTT. Its translation: CAISTRERNTEAFF.

The chain employs TRBV7-9 and TRBJ1-2, with 9 positions matching TRBD1. Germline V gene sequence: CDR1 SEHNR, CDR2 FQNEAQ (reference sequence). The J segment lost 3 bases and the V segment lost 5 bases, leaving 7 bases of the junction unmatched. The CDR3 runs 15 residues. The CDR3 region has the DNA TGTGCCAGCAGCCCGGGGACAGGGCTCGACTATGGCTACACCTTC. Translated, it gives CASSPGTGLDYGYTF.

The chain uses TRBV5-1 and TRBJ1-2; D perhaps matches TRBD1 (5 bases). V gave up 0 bases and J gave up 2 bases, with 17 bases separating them. The length of the CDR3 is 17 residues. CDR1 is SGHRS and CDR2 is YFSETQ in the germline V gene. The CDR3 loop reads CASSLGPVGEGNYGYTF. The DNA for the CDR3 is TGCGCCAGCAGCTTGGGCCCTGTAGGGGAAGGGAACTATGGCTACACCTTC.

The chain uses TRBV6-5 and TRBJ1-3; D perhaps matches TRBD1 (6 bases). V lost 6 bases to trimming and J lost 4 bases, with 13 bases between them. Per germline, CDR1 MNHEY and CDR2 SVGAGI. This CDR3 region has 14 residues. The CDR3 DNA reads as TGTGCCAGCAGCCCCGGGGGGCACGGAAACACCATATATTTT. Amino acids: CASSPGGHGNTIYF.

J is TRBJ2-2 and V is TRBV5-1; 8 positions match TRBD1. Trimming removed 4 bases from V and 2 bases from J; junction bases left unmatched: 4. Germline assignment: CDR1 SGHRS and CDR2 YFSETQ. The CDR3 totals 15 residues. The CDR3 here is CASSEGQGNTGELFF. The CDR3 region has the DNA TGCGCCAGCAGCGAAGGACAGGGAAACACCGGGGAGCTGTTTTTT.

J is TRBJ2-2 and V is TRBV27, with TRBD1 identical over 10 bases. V lost 5 bases to trimming and J lost 1 base; unmatched junction nucleotides: 4. Germline values: CDR1 MNHEY, CDR2 SMNVEV (reference sequence). This CDR3 has 16 amino acids. CDR3 region: CASSRRDRGNTGELFF. CDR3 DNA sequence: TGTGCCAGCAGTCGGCGGGACAGGGGGAACACCGGGGAGCTGTTTTTT.

CDR3 sequence reads: CASSVEVGGRAGLNEQFF. The CDR3 DNA reads TGTGCCAGCAGCGTAGAGGTTGGCGGGAGGGCTGGGTTGAATGAGCAGTTCTTC. The chain joins TRBV9 to TRBJ2-1; 9 nucleotides align to TRBD2. V gave up 0 bases and J gave up 7 bases; unmatched junction bases: 14. The germline CDR1 and CDR2 sequences are SGDLS and YYNGEE. This CDR3 spans 18 amino acids.

The chain employs TRBV19 and TRBJ2-2; D not certain. Trimming removed 0 bases at V and 6 bases at J, with 11 bases between. The CDR3 spans 15 residues. The V gene's germline CDR1 is LNHDA and CDR2 SQIVND (reference sequence). For the CDR3, the DNA is TGTGCCAGTAGTATAGAAGTCAGGCGATCCGGGGAGCTGTTTTTT. This sequence encodes CASSIEVRRSGELFF.

The V gene is TRBV4-2, the J gene TRBJ1-4; D not resolved. Per germline, CDR1 LGHNA and CDR2 YNFKEQ. V shed 4 bases and J shed 4 bases, with 10 bases lying between them. This CDR3 comprises 14 residues. In DNA, the CDR3 is TGTGCCAGCAGCCGCTCGGGGAGTAATGAAAAACTGTTTTTT. Protein sequence: CASSRSGSNEKLFF.

This rearrangement joins TRBV6-5 to TRBJ1-2; a possible D gene is TRBD1 (6 bases). The germline V and J ends were trimmed by 2 bases and 4 bases, with 11 bases remaining between them. Germline V gives CDR1 MNHEY, CDR2 SVGAGI. The CDR3 runs to 14 residues. The CDR3 is CASSYEQGPYGYTF. For the CDR3, the DNA is TGTGCCAGCAGTTACGAACAGGGACCCTATGGCTACACCTTC.

V and J are TRBV5-4 and TRBJ2-5; 7 positions agree with TRBD1. The CDR3 runs to 13 residues. The junction had 3 bases not matched to a gene; V was cut back by 3 bases and J by 4 bases. The germline V gene encodes CDR1 SGHNT and CDR2 YYREEE (reference sequence). The CDR3 DNA sequence: TGTGCCAGCAGCTCCCCAGGGGGAGAGACCCAGTACTTC. Protein product: CASSSPGGETQYF. Full variable domain (remainder filled in from reference TRBV5-4 and TRBJ2-5): ETGVTQSPTHLIKTRGQQVTLRCSSQSGHNTVSWYQQALGQGPQFIFQYYREEENGRGNFPPRFSGLQFPNYSSELNVNALELDDSALYLCASSSPGGETQYFGPGTRLLVL.

The chain recombines TRBV18 with TRBJ1-1; D may be TRBD1 (6 bases). Trimming removed 2 bases at V and 6 bases at J, with 13 bases between. This CDR3 is 14 amino acids long. Germline V gene lookup returns CDR1 KGHSH and CDR2 LQKENI. In nucleotides, the CDR3 is TGTGCCAGCTCACCAGGGGGCCTGTGGGCTGAAGCTTTCTTT. It yields the protein CASSPGGLWAEAFF.

The chain combines TRBV5-1 with TRBJ1-3, with 7 bases matching TRBD1. Trimming at V came to 4 bases and at J to 0 bases, leaving 7 bases not matched to a gene. The CDR3 runs to 16 residues. Per the germline V gene, CDR1 is SGHRS and CDR2 is YFSETQ. The DNA of the CDR3 is TGCGCCAGCAGCGTGACAGGGAGCCCCTCTGGAAACACCATATATTTT. Residues: CASSVTGSPSGNTIYF.